This is a list of T cell receptor beta chains from one sample in a study of T cell repertoires in cytomegalovirus infection. Their antigens remain unidentified. TCRdb fed the reads into MiXCR, producing one record per CDR3 protein. The data contain some 700,000 distinct CDR3 sequences, roughly 33% of them singletons. The specimen was cultured PBMCs, collected from culture after CMV antigen stimulation. All receptors come from a human donor in good health (CMV status not recorded). Some clones in this sample may be carry-over from other donors' samples. CDR3s include the opening cysteine and the closing phenylalanine or tryptophan. Each record gives: D gene, J gene, V gene, clone size, CDR3 DNA, CDR3 protein. D genes are given only for firm matches. Part of the rows lack a size; the others show once, few, many or a class for expanded clones.

- | TRBJ1-2 | TRBV19 | - | TGTGCCAGTAGTATGGAGGCGGGAGCTAACTATGGCTACACCTTC | CASSMEAGANYGYTF
TRBD1 | TRBJ1-6 | TRBV19 | few | TGTGCCAGTACCGACAGGGGTAATAATTCACCCCTCCACTTT | CASTDRGNNSPLHF
TRBD1 | TRBJ2-7 | TRBV15 | - | TGTGCCACCAGCAGAGAAAGTCCGAGACAGGGGAGAGAGCAGTACTTC | CATSRESPRQGREQYF
TRBD1 | TRBJ2-5 | TRBV7-2 | few | TGTGCCAGCAGTCTTGACAGGGGGCCGGAGACCCAGTACTTC | CASSLDRGPETQYF
TRBD2 | TRBJ2-1 | TRBV7-8 | few | TGTGCCAGCAGCACCCATCGTGGGGGGGGGAGCGCCTCCTACAATGAGCAGTTCTTC | CASSTHRGGGSASYNEQFF
TRBD1 | TRBJ2-7 | TRBV7-9 | - | TGTGCCAGCAGCTCGAGTTGGGCAGGGGGCTCCTACGAGCAGTACTTC | CASSSSWAGGSYEQYF
TRBD1 | TRBJ1-6 | TRBV7-8 | - | TGTGCCAGCAGTGGACAGGGGTCCTATAATTCACCCCTCCACTTT | CASSGQGSYNSPLHF
TRBD1 | TRBJ1-6 | TRBV6-1 | many | TGTGCCAGCGGGACAGGGAATAATTCACCCCTCCACTTT | CASGTGNNSPLHF
- | TRBJ2-5 | TRBV19 | - | TGTGCCAGTAGTATAGGGACCACCGCTGAGACCCAGTACTTC | CASSIGTTAETQYF
- | TRBJ2-3 | TRBV12-5 | once | TGTGCTAGTGCCGCCGGAGATACGCAGTATTTT | CASAAGDTQYF
- | TRBJ2-3 | TRBV7-2 | many | TGTGCCAGCAGCCCCCTAGCGAGCACAGATACGCAGTATTTT | CASSPLASTDTQYF
- | TRBJ1-4 | TRBV7-9 | - | TGTGCCAGCAGCTCCAACCCCGGGGGGTATGAAAAACTGTTTTTT | CASSSNPGGYEKLFF
TRBD1 | TRBJ1-2 | TRBV9 | - | TGTGCCAGCAACCCACGGACAGGGACTACTAACTATGGCTACACCTTC | CASNPRTGTTNYGYTF
- | TRBJ2-7 | TRBV4-3 | - | TGCGCCAGCAGCCAGCGACGGGACGGACCCTACGAGCAGTACTTC | CASSQRRDGPYEQYF
- | TRBJ1-1 | TRBV19 | - | TGTGCCAGTAGTATACGGGTGGAAAACACTGAAGCTTTCTTT | CASSIRVENTEAFF
- | TRBJ2-7 | TRBV6-1 | - | TGTGCCAGCAGTGAAGGAACAGGAGGGGCCAATCCTACCGAGCAGTACTTC | CASSEGTGGANPTEQYF
- | TRBJ2-3 | TRBV6-5 | - | TGTGCCAGCCAAGGGTACCCTAGCACAGATACGCAGTATTTT | CASQGYPSTDTQYF
TRBD1 | TRBJ2-7 | TRBV6-2/TRBV6-3 | few | TGTGCCAGCAGTTACCCCCCTTGGACAGGGGGTCCTTCCTACGAGCAGTACTTC | CASSYPPWTGGPSYEQYF
TRBD2 | TRBJ2-3 | TRBV7-8 | - | TGTGCCAGCAGCTTATCCAGCGGGGGGTGGAATACGCAGTATTTT | CASSLSSGGWNTQYF
TRBD2 | TRBJ2-7 | TRBV7-2 | - | TGTGCCAGCAGCTTGAGGACTAGCGGGAGGCCCCACACCTACGAGCAGTACTTC | CASSLRTSGRPHTYEQYF
TRBD1 | TRBJ1-4 | TRBV7-2 | many | TGTGCCAGCAGCTTAGCAGGGACAGGGGCTAATGAAAAACTGTTTTTT | CASSLAGTGANEKLFF
- | TRBJ1-2 | TRBV5-1 | - | TGCGCCAGCAGCTTGGTGCCAGGGGATCCTAACTATGGCTACACCTTC | CASSLVPGDPNYGYTF
- | TRBJ1-1 | TRBV6-2/TRBV6-3 | many | TGTGCCAGCAGTTACTCGATGGGGGGGAGGACTGAAGCTTTCTTT | CASSYSMGGRTEAFF
- | TRBJ2-5 | TRBV5-4 | - | TGTGCCAGCAGCCGACTAGAGGCAGAGACCCAGTACTTC | CASSRLEAETQYF
TRBD2 | TRBJ2-3 | TRBV24-1 | once | TGTGCCACCAGTGTGCCTAGCGGGGGGCAAACAGATACGCAGTATTTT | CATSVPSGGQTDTQYF
TRBD1 | TRBJ2-7 | TRBV6-2/TRBV6-3 | - | TGTGCCAGCAGTTATCCCCCGGGACAGGGTTTCCACGAGCAGTACTTC | CASSYPPGQGFHEQYF
- | TRBJ2-6 | TRBV2 | - | TGTGCCAGCAGTGAAACGCCTGGGGCCAACGTCCTGACTTTC | CASSETPGANVLTF
- | TRBJ2-1 | TRBV7-9 | many | TGTGCCAGCAGCATCAGACAGTTCGATGAGCAGTTCTTC | CASSIRQFDEQFF
TRBD1 | TRBJ2-5 | TRBV19 | - | TGTGCCACGGCTTACGACAGGGAAGAGACCCAGTACTTC | CATAYDREETQYF
- | TRBJ2-7 | TRBV7-2 | few | TGTGCCAGCAGCTTAGCTGCAGGGTTGTACGAGCAGTACTTC | CASSLAAGLYEQYF
- | TRBJ1-5 | TRBV4-1 | - | TGCGCCAGCAGCTCCGGGGCCGGGCAGCCCCAGCATTTT | CASSSGAGQPQHF
- | TRBJ1-2 | TRBV14 | few | TGTGCCAGCAGCCAATCAGGGGATACTGGCTACACCTTC | CASSQSGDTGYTF
TRBD1 | TRBJ2-2 | TRBV4-1 | - | TGCGCCAGCAGCCAACCTACAAAGGGGCAGGGGGCCGCCGGGGAGCTGTTTTTT | CASSQPTKGQGAAGELFF
- | TRBJ2-1 | TRBV6-6 | few | TGTGCCAGCACCTTTGACCGGTACAATGAGCAGTTCTTC | CASTFDRYNEQFF
TRBD1 | TRBJ1-6 | TRBV18 | few | TGTGCCAGCTCACCGGGACAGGCACAAAATTCACCCCTCCACTTT | CASSPGQAQNSPLHF
- | TRBJ1-3 | TRBV5-1 | - | TGCGCCAGCAGCTTGGACCGCAGAAACACCATATATTTT | CASSLDRRNTIYF
TRBD1 | TRBJ2-1 | TRBV5-1 | - | TGCGCCAGCAGCCTAGGACAGGTTTACAATGAGCAGTTCTTC | CASSLGQVYNEQFF
- | TRBJ1-1 | TRBV2 | few | TGTGCCAGCAGTGTTAGCGATGATGGCCTGTGGCGTGAAGCTTTCTTT | CASSVSDDGLWREAFF
TRBD1 | TRBJ1-1 | TRBV20-1 | once | TGCAGTGCTAGAGGGACAGGGGACACTGAAGCTTTCTTT | CSARGTGDTEAFF
TRBD2 | TRBJ2-3 | TRBV10-2 | few | TGCGCCAGCATGGCTTTGGGGGGGGGCACAGATACGCAGTATTTT | CASMALGGGTDTQYF
- | TRBJ2-1 | TRBV2 | - | TGTGCCAGCAGTTCTAGGGCCCTAAGGAGGGATGAGCAGTTCTTC | CASSSRALRRDEQFF
- | TRBJ1-1 | TRBV7-9 | few | TGTGCCAGCAGCGCCGGACAGACTCAAGAAGCTTTCTTT | CASSAGQTQEAFF
- | TRBJ2-2 | TRBV7-2 | many | TGTGCCAGCAGCCCCCAGCCAGGAACGAGACCCGGGGAGCTGTTTTTT | CASSPQPGTRPGELFF
- | TRBJ2-5 | TRBV7-9 | - | TGTGCCAGCAGCTTACGCGCAGGGGAAGAGACCCAGTACTTC | CASSLRAGEETQYF
- | TRBJ1-4 | TRBV4-1 | few | TGCGCCAGCAGCCAAGACCGAGGGCAGAGGAATGAAAAACTGTTTTTT | CASSQDRGQRNEKLFF
- | TRBJ2-5 | TRBV29-1 | - | TGCAGCACCGGGGCAGGCCTTGGTGTAGAGACCCAGTACTTC | CSTGAGLGVETQYF
- | TRBJ1-2 | TRBV2 | few | TGTGCCAGCAGTCAGTTTGCTGCGTATGGCTACACCTTC | CASSQFAAYGYTF
TRBD1 | TRBJ1-5 | TRBV10-2 | - | TGCGCCAGCAGTGAGTCGTTTGGGACAGGGGGTTGGAATCAGCCCCAGCATTTT | CASSESFGTGGWNQPQHF
- | TRBJ1-2 | TRBV12-3/TRBV12-4 | - | TGTGCCAGCAGTTTCGGAGGGCCAACGTCTGGCTACACCTTC | CASSFGGPTSGYTF
- | TRBJ1-5 | TRBV12-3/TRBV12-4 | few | TGTGCCAGCAGCCCAGACACTTTGGGCCAGCCCCAGCATTTT | CASSPDTLGQPQHF
- | TRBJ1-1 | TRBV6-5 | - | TGTGCCAGCAGTTACACGTATTATGTGGGCACTGAAGCTTTCTTT | CASSYTYYVGTEAFF
- | TRBJ1-1 | TRBV7-8 | - | TGTGCCAGCAGCGACTTGCAGTTCGCAAACACTGAAGCTTTCTTT | CASSDLQFANTEAFF
- | TRBJ2-1 | TRBV7-2 | many | TGTGCCAGCAGCCTCATGGCGGGGCCCGGTGAGCAGTTCTTC | CASSLMAGPGEQFF
TRBD1 | TRBJ2-3 | TRBV7-2 | many | TGTGCCAGCAGCTCAAGACAGGGTACCTTCTTCGATACGCAGTATTTT | CASSSRQGTFFDTQYF
TRBD2 | TRBJ2-3 | TRBV18 | few | TGTGCCAGCTCACCACCGATAGCGGGAGGAGGGAGCGATACGCAGTATTTT | CASSPPIAGGGSDTQYF
- | TRBJ2-2 | TRBV12-3/TRBV12-4 | few | TGTGCCAGCACCCGGGGTTTCGCGAACACCGGGGAGCTGTTTTTT | CASTRGFANTGELFF
TRBD2 | TRBJ2-2 | TRBV10-3 | - | TGTGCCATCAGTGACCCTAGCGGGAGTGGCGGGGAGCTGTTTTTT | CAISDPSGSGGELFF
- | TRBJ1-1 | TRBV7-9 | - | TGTGCCAGCAGCTTCGTGGGCAGGGGATTGACTGAAGCTTTCTTT | CASSFVGRGLTEAFF
- | TRBJ1-6 | TRBV6-5 | few | TGTGCCAGCGGCCGAGGGGGGGCCTCCTATAATTCACCCCTCCACTTT | CASGRGGASYNSPLHF
- | TRBJ2-7 | TRBV19 | few | TGTGCCAGTCGAACCCCGCGCACTTACTACGAGCAGTACTTC | CASRTPRTYYEQYF